Listed below are T cell receptor beta chains from one sample, sequenced in a study of blood T cells in healthy people across ages. TCRdb reanalysed the 5' RACE reads using MiXCR and keeps one entry per CDR3 protein. The sample records about 970,000 distinct CDR3 sequences, roughly 51% being singletons. Material: blood. The source of these receptors is a woman aged 60 to 75 in good health. Each CDR3 is given with its conserved first and last residue. Each record gives: V gene, clone size, J gene, D gene, CDR3 DNA, CDR3 protein. A D gene is named only where the DNA matches it firmly. Size values are once, few and many counts, or a class for expanded clones, and some rows have none.

v_gene: TRBV2; abundance: -; j_gene: TRBJ1-2; d_gene: -; CDR3nt: TGTGCCAGCAGTGACGGACGGAACTATGGCTACACCTTC; CDR3aa: CASSDGRNYGYTF
v_gene: TRBV4-3; abundance: few; j_gene: TRBJ2-3; d_gene: -; CDR3nt: TGCGCCAGCAGCCAGCTACTCCGAAGGGTAGATACGCAGTATTTT; CDR3aa: CASSQLLRRVDTQYF
v_gene: TRBV4-1; abundance: -; j_gene: TRBJ2-5; d_gene: -; CDR3nt: TGCGCCAGCAGCCAAAACGGCCAGCTACAAGAGACCCAGTACTTC; CDR3aa: CASSQNGQLQETQYF
v_gene: TRBV5-6; abundance: -; j_gene: TRBJ2-7; d_gene: -; CDR3nt: TGTGCCAGCAGCTCCGTAAACGAGCAGTACTTC; CDR3aa: CASSSVNEQYF
v_gene: TRBV7-9; abundance: -; j_gene: TRBJ1-2; d_gene: -; CDR3nt: TGCGCCAGCAGCTCCCAAAGTTTCGGGCATGGCTACACCTTC; CDR3aa: CASSSQSFGHGYTF
v_gene: TRBV2; abundance: -; j_gene: TRBJ2-2; d_gene: TRBD2; CDR3nt: TGTGCCAGCAGTAGACTAGCGGGAGACACCGGGGAGCTGTTTTTT; CDR3aa: CASSRLAGDTGELFF
v_gene: TRBV12-3/TRBV12-4; abundance: -; j_gene: TRBJ2-1; d_gene: -; CDR3nt: TGTGCCAGCAGTCTTGGCGAGGTAGCCGATGAGCAGTTCTTC; CDR3aa: CASSLGEVADEQFF
v_gene: TRBV20-1; abundance: -; j_gene: TRBJ2-5; d_gene: -; CDR3nt: TGCAGTGCGTATGGACTTCAAGAGACCCAGTACTTC; CDR3aa: CSAYGLQETQYF
v_gene: TRBV4-1; abundance: -; j_gene: TRBJ2-1; d_gene: TRBD2; CDR3nt: TGCGCCAGCAGCCAGGGCTTGCTAGCGGGAGGGAACAATGAGCAGTTCTTC; CDR3aa: CASSQGLLAGGNNEQFF
v_gene: TRBV29-1; abundance: -; j_gene: TRBJ2-7; d_gene: -; CDR3nt: TGCAGCGTTTCCTATGCGTGGGAGCAGTACTTC; CDR3aa: CSVSYAWEQYF
v_gene: TRBV4-1; abundance: -; j_gene: TRBJ1-2; d_gene: TRBD1; CDR3nt: TGCGCCAGCAGCCAAGGGACAGGGGTTGGGTATGGCTACACCTTC; CDR3aa: CASSQGTGVGYGYTF
v_gene: TRBV10-3; abundance: -; j_gene: TRBJ2-7; d_gene: TRBD1; CDR3nt: TGTGCCATCAGTGATGTCGGACAGGGCTACGAGCAGTACTTC; CDR3aa: CAISDVGQGYEQYF
v_gene: TRBV4-3; abundance: -; j_gene: TRBJ2-1; d_gene: -; CDR3nt: TGCGCCAGCAGCCAAGATACGGTCATCGACACCGATCCCTACAATGAGCAGTTCTTC; CDR3aa: CASSQDTVIDTDPYNEQFF
v_gene: TRBV7-2; abundance: -; j_gene: TRBJ1-1; d_gene: -; CDR3nt: TGTGCCAGCAGCTCCCCCAGGGGTGAAGCTTTCTTT; CDR3aa: CASSSPRGEAFF
v_gene: TRBV3-1; abundance: -; j_gene: TRBJ2-5; d_gene: TRBD2; CDR3nt: TGTGCCAGCAGCCAAACGACTAGCGGGAGATGGGAGACCCAGTACTTC; CDR3aa: CASSQTTSGRWETQYF
v_gene: TRBV2; abundance: -; j_gene: TRBJ2-5; d_gene: TRBD2; CDR3nt: TGTGCCAGCAGTGCTTCGCCACGACTAGCGGGATGGCAAGAGACCCAGTACTTC; CDR3aa: CASSASPRLAGWQETQYF
v_gene: TRBV12-3/TRBV12-4; abundance: -; j_gene: TRBJ2-1; d_gene: -; CDR3nt: TGTGCCAGCACCTGGGGCAGCCCGACCTACAATGAGCAGTTCTTC; CDR3aa: CASTWGSPTYNEQFF
v_gene: TRBV6-5; abundance: few; j_gene: TRBJ2-7; d_gene: TRBD2; CDR3nt: TGTGCCAGCAGTTTTCGGGAGGGCCGCTACGAGCAGTACTTC; CDR3aa: CASSFREGRYEQYF
v_gene: TRBV5-5; abundance: -; j_gene: TRBJ2-1; d_gene: TRBD2; CDR3nt: TGTGCCAGCAGCTCACTAATAGCGGGAGGGACCGTACAAAGCTCCTACAATGAGCAGTTCTTC; CDR3aa: CASSSLIAGGTVQSSYNEQFF
v_gene: TRBV20-1; abundance: -; j_gene: TRBJ2-7; d_gene: -; CDR3nt: TGCAATCTGGCGGGACACTACGAGCAGTACTTC; CDR3aa: CNLAGHYEQYF
v_gene: TRBV21-1; abundance: -; j_gene: TRBJ1-5; d_gene: -; CDR3nt: TGTGCCAGCGCCAACCGGGACAGGGGGATTGGGCAGCCCCAGCATTTT; CDR3aa: CASANRDRGIGQPQHF
v_gene: TRBV24-1; abundance: -; j_gene: TRBJ2-1; d_gene: -; CDR3nt: TGTGCCACCAGTGACCCCGGAAAGGTAGCGAGCTCCTACAATGAGCAGTTCTTC; CDR3aa: CATSDPGKVASSYNEQFF
v_gene: TRBV4-1; abundance: -; j_gene: TRBJ2-5; d_gene: -; CDR3nt: TGCGCCAGCAGCCACGTGGGGCAGGGGGGAGAGACCCAGTACTTC; CDR3aa: CASSHVGQGGETQYF
v_gene: TRBV4-2; abundance: -; j_gene: TRBJ1-5; d_gene: -; CDR3nt: TGTGCCAGCAGCCAAGAAACGTTCAGGGGAACATCGCCGGGCACCCAGCATTTT; CDR3aa: CASSQETFRGTSPGTQHF
v_gene: TRBV20-1; abundance: -; j_gene: TRBJ2-1; d_gene: TRBD2; CDR3nt: TGCAGTGCTCGAGAGGGGACTAGCGGTAACAATGAGCAGTTCTTC; CDR3aa: CSAREGTSGNNEQFF
v_gene: TRBV7-2; abundance: -; j_gene: TRBJ1-2; d_gene: -; CDR3nt: TGTGCCAGCAGCTTAGATCCGGGGGCGTCTGTCTATGGCTACACCTTC; CDR3aa: CASSLDPGASVYGYTF
v_gene: TRBV5-1; abundance: -; j_gene: TRBJ2-1; d_gene: TRBD2; CDR3nt: TGCGCCAGCAGCTTATTAACCGGGGGGGAGCAGTTCTTC; CDR3aa: CASSLLTGGEQFF
v_gene: TRBV12-3/TRBV12-4; abundance: -; j_gene: TRBJ1-2; d_gene: -; CDR3nt: TGTGCCAGCAGCCTCACGTGGGGGATAGATCGCTACACCTTC; CDR3aa: CASSLTWGIDRYTF
v_gene: TRBV14; abundance: -; j_gene: TRBJ2-2; d_gene: -; CDR3nt: TGTGCCAGCAGAAGGGGGAACCTCCCCACCGGGGAGCTGTTTTTT; CDR3aa: CASRRGNLPTGELFF
v_gene: TRBV10-3; abundance: once; j_gene: TRBJ2-7; d_gene: -; CDR3nt: TGTGCCATCAGTGATTCCAGGGCCACGCGGCAGGGGATCGACGAGCAGTACTTC; CDR3aa: CAISDSRATRQGIDEQYF
v_gene: TRBV18; abundance: -; j_gene: TRBJ2-3; d_gene: -; CDR3nt: TGTGCCAGCTCACCTCCCAGCGTTTGGGGCACAGATACGCAGTATTTT; CDR3aa: CASSPPSVWGTDTQYF
v_gene: TRBV7-2; abundance: few; j_gene: TRBJ2-1; d_gene: -; CDR3nt: TGTGCCAGCAGCTTAGTTGGCCCTCAGGTCTACAATGAGCAGTTCTTC; CDR3aa: CASSLVGPQVYNEQFF
v_gene: TRBV24-1; abundance: -; j_gene: TRBJ2-1; d_gene: -; CDR3nt: TGTGCCACCAGTGATTTGGGGAGCGGCCACAATGAGCAGTTCTTC; CDR3aa: CATSDLGSGHNEQFF
v_gene: TRBV29-1; abundance: few; j_gene: TRBJ2-7; d_gene: -; CDR3nt: TGCAGCGTTAGCAGGAGCAGGGCCGGTGATTACGAGCAGTACTTC; CDR3aa: CSVSRSRAGDYEQYF
v_gene: TRBV20-1; abundance: -; j_gene: TRBJ2-7; d_gene: TRBD2; CDR3nt: TGCAGTGCTAGATCCAGCGGGAGTGGTGAGCAGTACTTC; CDR3aa: CSARSSGSGEQYF
v_gene: TRBV28; abundance: -; j_gene: TRBJ2-5; d_gene: -; CDR3nt: TGTGCCAGCAGTCCTGCAACTAGCTCAACGAAGACCCAGTACTTC; CDR3aa: CASSPATSSTKTQYF
v_gene: TRBV7-8; abundance: many; j_gene: TRBJ1-2; d_gene: -; CDR3nt: TGTGCCAGCAGCGCCGCAGAAGGGTACTATGGCTACACCTTC; CDR3aa: CASSAAEGYYGYTF
v_gene: TRBV7-3; abundance: -; j_gene: TRBJ2-7; d_gene: -; CDR3nt: TGTGCCAGCAGCTTAAGAGGGCAGACTGATGAGCAGTACTTC; CDR3aa: CASSLRGQTDEQYF
v_gene: TRBV6-5; abundance: few; j_gene: TRBJ2-7; d_gene: -; CDR3nt: TGTGCCAGCACGGGATACCTACTTGAGCAGTACTTC; CDR3aa: CASTGYLLEQYF
v_gene: TRBV4-1; abundance: -; j_gene: TRBJ2-5; d_gene: TRBD2; CDR3nt: TGCGCCAGCAGCCAAGACCCTCCGGGGATTCTCCGGGAGGGTGATGGGGAGACCCAGTACTTC; CDR3aa: CASSQDPPGILREGDGETQYF
v_gene: TRBV7-2; abundance: many; j_gene: TRBJ2-7; d_gene: -; CDR3nt: TGTGCCAGCAGCGCCCAAACTAGGAACGAGCAGTACTTC; CDR3aa: CASSAQTRNEQYF
v_gene: TRBV4-3; abundance: -; j_gene: TRBJ2-7; d_gene: -; CDR3nt: TGCGCCAGCAGCCAAGAGCATCCGGACAGAAGCTCCTACGAGCAGTACTTC; CDR3aa: CASSQEHPDRSSYEQYF
v_gene: TRBV5-1; abundance: -; j_gene: TRBJ2-3; d_gene: -; CDR3nt: TGCGCCAGCACTAAGGAAAGCCGGGTAGATACGCGGTATTTT; CDR3aa: CASTKESRVDTRYF
v_gene: TRBV5-5; abundance: -; j_gene: TRBJ2-5; d_gene: TRBD2; CDR3nt: TGTGCCAGCAGCCCAGTGGCGGGAGGGAAGGAGACCCAGTACTTC; CDR3aa: CASSPVAGGKETQYF
v_gene: TRBV7-9; abundance: -; j_gene: TRBJ1-1; d_gene: -; CDR3nt: TGTGCCAGCAGCCCGAACGTCAATACGAACACTGAAGCTTTCTTT; CDR3aa: CASSPNVNTNTEAFF
v_gene: TRBV5-4; abundance: -; j_gene: TRBJ2-4; d_gene: TRBD1; CDR3nt: TGTGCCAGCAGCAGGGACAGGGAGCCCCAGTACTTC; CDR3aa: CASSRDREPQYF